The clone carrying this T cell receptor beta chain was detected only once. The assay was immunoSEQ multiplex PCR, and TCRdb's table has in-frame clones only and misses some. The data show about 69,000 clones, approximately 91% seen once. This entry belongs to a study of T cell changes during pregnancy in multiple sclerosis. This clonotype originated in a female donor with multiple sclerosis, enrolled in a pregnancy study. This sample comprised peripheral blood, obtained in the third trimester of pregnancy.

The CDR3 spells CASSFDPGGTEAFF. In DNA form, the CDR3 reads TGTGCCAGCAGCTTTGACCCGGGGGGCACTGAAGCTTTCTTT. The chain carries TRBV5-4 and TRBJ1-1, with a weak D call TRBD1 (5 bases). The CDR3 sequence is 14 residues long. Germline V gene lookup returns CDR1 SGHNT and CDR2 YYREEE (reference sequence). Trimming cost V 2 bases and J 4 bases, with 12 bases left between them.